The source of this TCR beta chain is a study of vaccination effects on CD4 cells after COVID-19. With the ViraFEST assay, the study expanded antigen-specific CD4+ T cells using viral peptide pools, then sequenced them. Once cultured for 10 days, the cells underwent separation to obtain CD4+ T cells. Each participant received a vaccine that was either BNT162b2 or mRNA-1273, given as two doses. Having tested negative for nucleocapsid antibodies, the vaccine recipients showed no prior SARS-CoV-2 infection. With respect to this clone: What it binds is unknown.

The repertoire was sequenced with immunoSEQ multiplex PCR; TCRdb's copy has only in-frame clones and lacks some. The sample includes tens of thousands of clones, around 82% of them seen just once. CDR3 length: 14 amino acids. Germline assignment: CDR1 KGHSH and CDR2 LQKENI. V was shortened by 6 bases and J by 0 bases, with 9 bases between the two germline ends. V gene TRBV18 combines with J gene TRBJ1-3; tentatively, D is TRBD1 (6 bases). This TCR came from a human donor who received a COVID-19 vaccine. Sequences were derived from CD4+ T cells from PBMCs cultured with HCoV-OC43 spike peptides, sampled after COVID-19 vaccination. Regarding subset: HCoV-OC43 spike overlapping peptide pool stimulation. In nucleotides, the CDR3 is TGTGCCAGCTCCTCACAGGGCTCTGGAAACACCATATATTTT. Protein: CASSSQGSGNTIYF.